The 23 T cell receptor beta chains listed next were all sequenced from one sample in a study of blood T cell repertoires in COVID-19. Here immunoSEQ multiplex PCR was the method, and the copy in TCRdb shows in-frame clones only, minus some. Of more than 200,000 clones in the sample, less than 90% were seen once. Sequencing was done on a sample of peripheral blood. All receptors come from a man under 40 with active or convalescent COVID-19.

The chain couples TRBV20-1 to TRBJ1-3; D uncertain. Germline CDR1 is DFQATT and CDR2 is SNEGSKA (reference sequence). V was clipped by 3 bases and J by 0 bases, with 12 bases between them. This CDR3 has 15 residues. DNA of the CDR3: TGCAGTGCTAGTGAGTTTGCGAGCTCTGGAAACACCATATATTTT. Translation: CSASEFASSGNTIYF.

The rearrangement uses TRBV6-1 and TRBJ1-1; D is ambiguous. Germline lookup yields CDR1 MNHNS and CDR2 SASEGT. V lost 3 bases and J lost 11, with 16 bases in between. The CDR3 has 13 residues. CDR3 sequence: CASSETPQRLAFF. The DNA of the CDR3 is TGTGCCAGCAGTGAGACCCCTCAGCGGCTGGCTTTCTTT.

The V gene is TRBV10-3, the J gene TRBJ1-2, with 10 bases aligning to TRBD1. Germline V CDR1 and CDR2: ENHRY, SYGVKD. CDR3 length: 18 amino acids. The V and J ends lost 0 bases and 0 bases, in that order; junction bases with no gene match: 7. The CDR3 region has the DNA TGTGCCATCAGTGAGTCGGGGACAGGGGCTACCCCTAACTATGGCTACACCTTC. This translates into CAISESGTGATPNYGYTF.

The CDR3 nucleotides read TGCGCCAGCAGCCAAGATTTATCGACAGTCTTCTACGAGCAGTACTTC. It encodes CASSQDLSTVFYEQYF. V and J are TRBV4-3 and TRBJ2-7; D is possibly TRBD1 (5 bases). V gave up 0 bases and J gave up 3 bases, with 15 bases separating them. The CDR3 has 16 residues. Per germline, CDR1 LGHNA and CDR2 YSLEER.

The chain recombines TRBV2 with TRBJ2-1, with TRBD2 matching 10 bases. Germline V gene data show CDR1 as SNHLY and CDR2 as FYNNEI. The J segment lost 6 bases and the V segment lost 8 bases, leaving 1 base of the junction unmatched. The CDR3 has 12 amino acids. CDR3 region: CASRTSGNEQFF. CDR3 sequence (DNA): TGTGCCAGCCGGACTAGCGGCAATGAGCAGTTCTTC. Using reference TRBV2 and TRBJ2-1 for the parts outside the CDR3, the full variable domain is EPEVTQTPSHQVTQMGQEVILRCVPISNHLYFYWYRQILGQKVEFLVSFYNNEISEKSEIFDDQFSVERPDGSNFTLKIRSTKLEDSAMYFCASRTSGNEQFFGPGTRLTVL.

The V call is TRBV5-1, the J call TRBJ1-1; the D is unclear. This CDR3 is built from 13 residues. V lost 5 bases and J 4 bases, leaving 12 bases between the germline ends. Germline CDR1 is SGHRS and CDR2 is YFSETQ. DNA for the CDR3: TGCGCCAGCAGTTCCTCGGCGGGCACTGAAGCTTTCTTT. Translated, it gives CASSSSAGTEAFF. The variable domain in full, with the rest retrieved from reference TRBV5-1 and TRBJ1-1, is KAGVTQTPRYLIKTRGQQVTLSCSPISGHRSVSWYQQTPGQGLQFLFEYFSETQRNKGNFPGRFSGRQFSNSRSEMNVSTLELGDSALYLCASSSSAGTEAFFGQGTRLTVV.

J is TRBJ2-5 and V is TRBV5-4; 8 nucleotides line up with TRBD2. V shed 4 bases, J shed 5 bases, and the junction held 7 bases outside the gene matches. The CDR3 covers 14 residues. Germline assignment: CDR1 SGHNT and CDR2 YYREEE (reference sequence). The chain's CDR3 is CASSPGGLAETQYF. The CDR3 bases are TGTGCCAGCAGCCCGGGGGGGCTGGCGGAGACCCAGTACTTC.

This sequence joins TRBV13 and TRBJ2-3; 9 bases match TRBD1. The CDR3 loop spans 16 amino acids. Per the germline V gene, CDR1 is PRHDT and CDR2 is FYEKMQ (reference sequence). J was trimmed by 5 bases and V by 1 base; bases with no gene match: 7. For the CDR3, the DNA is TGTGCCAGCAGCTTAGCCGTCGGACAGGGGAGAGATACGCAGTATTTT. This encodes CASSLAVGQGRDTQYF.

This rearrangement joins TRBV11-3 to TRBJ2-1; D is possibly TRBD2 (7 bases). Trimming stripped 1 base from V and 8 bases from J, with 15 bases between. Germline CDR1 reads SGHNT; CDR2 reads YENEEA. The CDR3 contains 15 residues. CDR3 in amino acids: CASSLAGGGLHEQFF. The CDR3 nucleotides read TGTGCCAGCAGCTTAGCGGGGGGCGGCCTACATGAGCAGTTCTTC.

The chain carries TRBV2 and TRBJ1-1, with D tentatively TRBD1 (5 bases). V dropped 1 base and J dropped 7 bases, with 7 bases sitting between them. This CDR3 is 12 amino acids long. Germline V gene lookup returns CDR1 SNHLY and CDR2 FYNNEI. CDR3 nucleotides: TGTGCCAGCAGTGAAGGACAGTTTGAAGCTTTCTTT. It codes for CASSEGQFEAFF.

About this clone: Within the sample, other DNA sequences also encode this same CDR3. The chain uses TRBV19 and TRBJ2-2; TRBD2 might be the D (5 bases). The V end was cut by 1 base, the J end by 8 bases, with 11 bases between. Germline assignment: CDR1 LNHDA and CDR2 SQIVND (reference sequence). This CDR3 has 14 amino acids. The CDR3, as DNA: TGTGCCAGTAGTATAGTAGGCGGGTCAGGGGAGCTGTTTTTT. It translates to CASSIVGGSGELFF.

The chain joins TRBV29-1 to TRBJ1-2; D is perhaps TRBD1 (5 bases). The CDR3 loop spans 12 amino acids. Per the germline V gene, CDR1 is SQVTM and CDR2 is ANQGSEA. V was pared by 6 bases and J by 5 bases, with 13 bases between. The CDR3 DNA reads TGCAGCGTCACCCAAGGGGATTATGGCTACACCTTC. It codes for CSVTQGDYGYTF.

The V call is TRBV19, the J call TRBJ1-4; D may be TRBD1 (5 bases). Trimming cost V 5 bases and J 10 bases, with 11 bases left between them. The CDR3 extends over 12 amino acids. The V gene's germline CDR1 is LNHDA and CDR2 SQIVND (reference sequence). CDR3 coding DNA: TGTGCCAGTAGTTGGGGCTGGGTAAAACTGTTTTTT. Its protein is CASSWGWVKLFF.

V gene TRBV20-1 combines with J gene TRBJ2-7; D gene unclear. Germline CDR1 reads DFQATT; CDR2 reads SNEGSKA (reference sequence). The CDR3 has 11 amino acids. V lost 4 bases to trimming and J lost 10 bases, with 14 bases between them. The CDR3 protein is CSANLERSQYF. CDR3 nucleotides: TGCAGTGCTAATCTGGAGAGATCCCAGTACTTC.

This clone showed up just once. The chain joins TRBV12-3 or TRBV12-4 to TRBJ1-1, with a weak D call TRBD1 (5 bases). The CDR3 covers 12 residues. Trimming pared 5 bases from V and 7 bases from J, leaving 11 bases between. CDR3 sequence: CASSPNDSEAFF. CDR3 nucleotides: TGTGCCAGCAGTCCTAATGACAGTGAAGCTTTCTTT.

This clone appeared once. V and J are TRBV13 and TRBJ1-3; no clear D. Germline lookup yields CDR1 PRHDT and CDR2 FYEKMQ (reference sequence). V was pared by 0 bases and J by 3 bases, with 6 bases between. This CDR3 comprises 14 residues. CDR3 sequence reads: CASSLGRRGNTIYF. CDR3 nucleotide sequence: TGTGCCAGCAGCTTAGGCAGGCGTGGAAACACCATATATTTT. The full variable domain, rest sourced from reference TRBV13 and TRBJ1-3, is AAGVIQSPRHLIKEKRETATLKCYPIPRHDTVYWYQQGPGQDPQFLISFYEKMQSDKGSIPDRFSAQQFSDYHSELNMSSLELGDSALYFCASSLGRRGNTIYFGEGSWLTVV.

J is TRBJ1-2 and V is TRBV4-3, with 8 bases that match TRBD1. Trimming cost V 5 bases and J 8 bases; bases outside gene matches: 4. The CDR3 length is 12 residues. CDR1 and CDR2 from the germline V gene are LGHNA and YSLEER. The CDR3 bases are TGCGCCAGCAGCGCGAGGACAGGGGGCTACACCTTC. Its translation: CASSARTGGYTF.

In DNA form, the CDR3 reads TGTGCCAGCAGTGAAGGGGACATAGACGCAGAGACCCAGTACTTC. Amino acid sequence: CASSEGDIDAETQYF. The V call is TRBV2, the J call TRBJ2-5; D possibly corresponds to TRBD1 (6 bases). Germline assignment: CDR1 SNHLY and CDR2 FYNNEI. The CDR3 spans 15 residues. The ends were cut back, 1 base at V and 4 bases at J, with 13 bases in the middle.

The chain is built from TRBV6-1 and TRBJ1-1; D call uncertain. Trimming left V 1 base short and J 11 bases short, with 8 bases between. This CDR3 contains 11 residues. Germline CDR1 and CDR2: MNHNS and SASEGT. The CDR3 loop reads CASSEVPGAFF. CDR3 sequence (DNA): TGTGCCAGCAGTGAAGTCCCCGGGGCTTTCTTT.

The chain has TRBV2 and TRBJ2-7; a possible D gene is TRBD1 (6 bases). V was clipped by 0 bases and J by 4 bases, with 13 bases between them. The CDR3 covers 15 residues. Germline CDR1 and CDR2: SNHLY and FYNNEI. The CDR3: CASSEAGGAIYEQYF. For the CDR3, the DNA is TGTGCCAGCAGTGAAGCTGGGGGCGCGATATACGAGCAGTACTTC.

The rearrangement uses TRBV4-3 and TRBJ2-2; possible D gene TRBD2, 6 bases. The CDR3 sequence is 15 residues long. Germline assignment: CDR1 LGHNA and CDR2 YSLEER. V lost 2 bases, J lost 7 bases, and 14 bases lay in between. CDR3 region: CASSQLEGRIGELFF. The CDR3 DNA reads as TGCGCCAGCAGCCAATTAGAAGGGAGGATCGGGGAGCTGTTTTTT.

This chain links TRBV6-2 or TRBV6-3 with TRBJ2-2; a weak D match, TRBD2 (6 bases). In germline, CDR1 is MNHEY, CDR2 SVGEGT. CDR3 length: 16 residues. Trimming stripped 5 bases from V and 1 base from J, with 14 bases between. CDR3 DNA sequence: TGTGCCAGCAGTCCCCCGAGCGGGCAGAACACCGGGGAGCTGTTTTTT. It codes for CASSPPSGQNTGELFF.

This clone was observed a single time. This rearrangement joins TRBV15 to TRBJ2-5, with a weak D call TRBD2 (7 bases). CDR1 is LNHNV and CDR2 is YYDKDF in the germline V gene (reference sequence). The CDR3 loop spans 17 amino acids. With 1 base removed from V and 1 base from J, the gap between germline ends came to 16 bases. The CDR3 DNA follows: TGTGCCACCAGCAGAGGTCAGGGGACGGGGGGCCAAGAGACCCAGTACTTC. This codes for CATSRGQGTGGQETQYF.